These 10 T cell receptor beta chains originate from one sample sequenced in a study of CD8 T cells in ankylosing spondylitis. In TCRdb, the 5' RACE reads were re-called with MiXCR into one record per CDR3 protein. Of around 29,000 distinct CDR3 sequences listed, about 5.3% are singletons. Sequencing input: blood, either unsorted or a sorted T cell fraction (not recorded which). Every receptor here comes from a female donor with ankylosing spondylitis or in good health (not recorded which).

The table lists this clonotype with a few counts. The chain has TRBV9 and TRBJ2-7; possibly TRBD1 or TRBD2 for D (6 bases each). The V gene's germline CDR1 is SGDLS and CDR2 YYNGEE. The CDR3 length is 13 residues. V was trimmed by 10 bases and J by 6 bases, leaving 20 bases between them. The CDR3 DNA sequence: TGTGCCTCGCAATCGAAAGGGGGAGGCGAGCAGTACTTC. Amino acid sequence: CASQSKGGGEQYF.

By its share, this clonotype is medium-sized (0.01 to 0.1%). The DNA of the CDR3 is TGTGCCAGCAGCGAAGGACCTTTTGACGAGACCCAGTACTTC. This sequence encodes CASSEGPFDETQYF. The chain recombines TRBV9 with TRBJ2-5; D remains unclear. The V gene lost 3 bases and the J gene lost 5 bases, with 14 bases spanning the gap. Germline loops: CDR1 SGDLS, CDR2 YYNGEE. CDR3 length: 14 residues.

This clonotype was counted a few times. The chain links TRBV9 to TRBJ2-1; 13 bases line up with TRBD2. Germline V CDR1 and CDR2: SGDLS, YYNGEE. V gave up 4 bases and J gave up 10 bases; unmatched junction bases: 11. This CDR3 region has 16 residues. CDR3 DNA sequence: TGTGCCAGCAGCCCTGGGGGGACTAGCGGGACGCGGGAGCAGTTCTTC. Its translation: CASSPGGTSGTREQFF. The complete variable domain, with remaining parts taken from reference TRBV9 and TRBJ2-1, reads DSGVTQTPKHLITATGQRVTLRCSPRSGDLSVYWYQQSLDQGLQFLIQYYNGEERAKGNILERFSAQQFPDLHSELNLSSLELGDSALYFCASSPGGTSGTREQFFGPGTRLTVL.

This clonotype was seen repeatedly, ten times or more. The chain joins TRBV9 to TRBJ2-1, with 8 bases fitting TRBD2. Germline lookup yields CDR1 SGDLS and CDR2 YYNGEE. V lost 0 bases to trimming and J lost 2 bases; unmatched junction nucleotides: 4. The CDR3 loop spans 16 amino acids. DNA of the CDR3: TGTGCCAGCAGCGTAGTCGGTAGCGGGACCTACAATGAGCAGTTCTTC. Encoded protein: CASSVVGSGTYNEQFF.

This clonotype came up many times. The gene calls are TRBV9 and TRBJ1-2, with 9 bases fitting TRBD1. CDR1 is SGDLS and CDR2 is YYNGEE in the germline V gene. The CDR3 spans 18 residues. Unmatched junction bases numbered 13, after V lost 3 bases and J lost 1 base. In DNA, the CDR3 is TGTGCCAGCAGCGCGGACGGACAGGGGAAGACTCGTAACTATGGCTACACCTTC. Amino acids: CASSADGQGKTRNYGYTF.

This clonotype was observed many times. The chain employs TRBV9 and TRBJ2-1; D may be TRBD1 or TRBD2 (7 bases each). Germline CDR1 and CDR2: SGDLS and YYNGEE. The V and J ends lost 2 bases and 10 bases respectively, with 22 bases between them. The CDR3 length is 16 residues. CDR3 DNA: TGTGCCAGCAGCGTGGGAGGGGCAGGGGGTACGGGGGAGCAGTTCTTC. Its protein is CASSVGGAGGTGEQFF. Full variable domain (missing parts from reference TRBV9 and TRBJ2-1): DSGVTQTPKHLITATGQRVTLRCSPRSGDLSVYWYQQSLDQGLQFLIQYYNGEERAKGNILERFSAQQFPDLHSELNLSSLELGDSALYFCASSVGGAGGTGEQFFGPGTRLTVL.

The rearrangement links TRBV9 to TRBJ2-5; no clear D. From germline, CDR1 is SGDLS and CDR2 YYNGEE. V was trimmed by 5 bases and J by 5 bases, leaving 16 bases between them. The CDR3 is made up of 14 amino acids. The CDR3 loop reads CASRPSWSSETQYF. DNA of the CDR3: TGTGCCAGCAGACCTAGTTGGAGTTCGGAGACCCAGTACTTC.

By proportion, this clonotype is medium-sized. CDR3 in DNA: TGTGCCAGCAGCGTAGAGGGATCTAGCAATCAGCCCCAGCATTTT. Protein sequence: CASSVEGSSNQPQHF. This chain joins TRBV9 and TRBJ1-5; the D is unclear. From germline, CDR1 is SGDLS and CDR2 YYNGEE. Trimming removed 0 bases from V and 0 bases from J, with 7 bases in between. The CDR3 is 15 amino acids. Full variable domain (remainder filled in from reference TRBV9 and TRBJ1-5): DSGVTQTPKHLITATGQRVTLRCSPRSGDLSVYWYQQSLDQGLQFLIQYYNGEERAKGNILERFSAQQFPDLHSELNLSSLELGDSALYFCASSVEGSSNQPQHFGDGTRLSIL.

In this sample, this clonotype turned up many times. The chain couples TRBV9 to TRBJ2-5; 11 nucleotides line up with TRBD1. This CDR3 has 17 amino acids. The V gene's germline CDR1 is SGDLS and CDR2 YYNGEE. J was trimmed by 5 bases and V by 3 bases; bases with no gene match: 12. CDR3 in DNA: TGTGCCAGCAGCGCCTACGCCGGGACAGGGGGAACGGAGACCCAGTACTTC. This sequence encodes CASSAYAGTGGTETQYF.

The genes are TRBV9 and TRBJ2-7, with 7 bases aligning to TRBD1. V lost 0 bases to trimming and J lost 4 bases; unmatched junction nucleotides: 4. CDR1 is SGDLS, CDR2 YYNGEE, per germline. The CDR3 length is 14 residues. The chain's CDR3 is CASSVDPTGYEQYF. Written as DNA, the CDR3 is TGTGCCAGCAGCGTAGACCCGACAGGGTACGAGCAGTACTTC.